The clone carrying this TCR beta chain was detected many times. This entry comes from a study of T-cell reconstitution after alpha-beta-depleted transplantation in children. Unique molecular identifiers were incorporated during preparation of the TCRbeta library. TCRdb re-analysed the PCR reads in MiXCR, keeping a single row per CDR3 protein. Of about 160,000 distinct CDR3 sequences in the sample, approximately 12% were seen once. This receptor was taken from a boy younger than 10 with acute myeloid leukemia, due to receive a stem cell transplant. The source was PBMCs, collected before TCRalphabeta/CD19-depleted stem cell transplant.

The CDR3 here is CASSTLGDEQFF. CDR3 nucleotides: TGTGCCAGCAGTACCCTGGGGGATGAGCAGTTCTTC. The genes are TRBV28 and TRBJ2-1, with D perhaps TRBD1 or TRBD2 (5 bases each). The germline V gene has CDR1 MDHEN and CDR2 SYDVKM. This CDR3 is 12 amino acids long. V was cut by 5 bases and J by 8 bases, with 10 bases left in between.